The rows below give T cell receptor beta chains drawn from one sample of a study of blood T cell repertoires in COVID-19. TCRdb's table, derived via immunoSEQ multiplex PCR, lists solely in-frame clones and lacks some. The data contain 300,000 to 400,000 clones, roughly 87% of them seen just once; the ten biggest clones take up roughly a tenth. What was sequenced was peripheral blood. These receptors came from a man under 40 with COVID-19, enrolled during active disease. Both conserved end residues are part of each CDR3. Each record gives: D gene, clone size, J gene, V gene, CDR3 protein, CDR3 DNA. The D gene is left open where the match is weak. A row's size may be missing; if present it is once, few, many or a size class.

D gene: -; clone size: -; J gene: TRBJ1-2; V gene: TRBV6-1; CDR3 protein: CASSEDWSEGYGYTF; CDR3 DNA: TGTGCCAGCAGTGAAGATTGGAGTGAGGGCTATGGCTACACCTTC
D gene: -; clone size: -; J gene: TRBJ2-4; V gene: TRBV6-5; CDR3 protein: CASSYSNWGQNIQYF; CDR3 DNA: TGTGCCAGCAGTTACTCGAATTGGGGGCAGAACATTCAGTACTTC
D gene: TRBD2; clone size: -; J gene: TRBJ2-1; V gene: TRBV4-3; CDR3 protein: CASSQAQTSFANEQFF; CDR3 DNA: TGCGCCAGCAGCCAAGCACAGACTAGCTTCGCCAATGAGCAGTTCTTC
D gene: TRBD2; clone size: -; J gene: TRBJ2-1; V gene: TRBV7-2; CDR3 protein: CASSQALAGAISSYNEQFF; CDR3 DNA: TGTGCCAGCAGTCAAGCCCTAGCGGGGGCCATAAGCTCCTACAATGAGCAGTTCTTC
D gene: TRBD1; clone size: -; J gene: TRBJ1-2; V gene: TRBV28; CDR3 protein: CASSPGGSAYGYTF; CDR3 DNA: TGTGCCAGCAGTCCAGGGGGCTCGGCGTATGGCTACACCTTC
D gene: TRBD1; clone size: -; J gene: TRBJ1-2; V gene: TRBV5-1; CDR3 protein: CASSDIRTGANYGYTF; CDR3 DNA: TGCGCCAGCAGCGACATTAGGACAGGGGCAAACTATGGCTACACCTTC
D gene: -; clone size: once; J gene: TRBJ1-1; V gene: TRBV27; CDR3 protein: CASSFEPGGTEAFF; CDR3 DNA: TGTGCCAGCAGTTTTGAGCCGGGGGGTACTGAAGCTTTCTTT
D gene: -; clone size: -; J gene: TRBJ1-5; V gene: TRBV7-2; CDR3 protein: CASSLGAGQPQHF; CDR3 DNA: TGTGCCAGCAGCTTAGGGGCTGGGCAGCCCCAGCATTTT
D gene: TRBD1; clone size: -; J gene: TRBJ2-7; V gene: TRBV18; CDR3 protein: CASSLQGTYEQYF; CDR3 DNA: TGTGCCAGCTCATTACAGGGGACATACGAGCAGTACTTC
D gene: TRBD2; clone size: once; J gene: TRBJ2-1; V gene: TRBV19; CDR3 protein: CASSWVWAGVGNEQFF; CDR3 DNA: TGTGCCAGTAGTTGGGTTTGGGCGGGAGTTGGAAATGAGCAGTTCTTC
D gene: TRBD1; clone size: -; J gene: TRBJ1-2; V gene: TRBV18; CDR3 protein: CASSPTGQKIYGYTF; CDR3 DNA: TGTGCCAGCTCACCTACGGGACAGAAGATCTATGGCTACACCTTC
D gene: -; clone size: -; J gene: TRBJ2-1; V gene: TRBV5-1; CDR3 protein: CASSPPAGQDEQFF; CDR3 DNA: TGCGCCAGCAGCCCCCCAGCGGGACAGGATGAGCAGTTCTTC
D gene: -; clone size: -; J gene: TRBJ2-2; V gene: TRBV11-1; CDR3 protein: CASSLNTGSNTGELFF; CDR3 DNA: TGTGCCAGCAGCTTAAATACAGGGTCGAACACCGGGGAGCTGTTTTTT
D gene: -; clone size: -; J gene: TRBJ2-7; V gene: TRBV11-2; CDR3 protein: CASSQGLADSYEQYF; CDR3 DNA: TGTGCCAGCAGCCAGGGGCTAGCGGACTCCTACGAGCAGTACTTC
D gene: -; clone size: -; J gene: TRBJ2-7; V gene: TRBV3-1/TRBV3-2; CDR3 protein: CASSQDMGPSYEQYF; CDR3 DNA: TGTGCCAGCAGCCAAGATATGGGCCCATCCTACGAGCAGTACTTC
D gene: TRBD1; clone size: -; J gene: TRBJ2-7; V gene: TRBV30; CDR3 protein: CAYATGVSYEQYF; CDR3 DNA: TGTGCCTACGCGACAGGGGTGAGCTACGAGCAGTACTTC
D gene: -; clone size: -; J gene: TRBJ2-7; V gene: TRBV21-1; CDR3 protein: CASLTTEGGARNEQYF; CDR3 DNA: TGTGCCAGCTTGACGACCGAGGGCGGGGCCAGGAACGAGCAGTACTTC
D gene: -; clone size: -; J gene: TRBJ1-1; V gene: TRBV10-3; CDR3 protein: CAISFTGNTEAFF; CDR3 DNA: TGTGCCATCAGCTTCACAGGAAACACTGAAGCTTTCTTT
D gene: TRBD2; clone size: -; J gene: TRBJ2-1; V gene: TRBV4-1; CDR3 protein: CASSRTGLAGEGEQFF; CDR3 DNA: TGCGCCAGCAGCCGAACCGGGCTAGCGGGAGAAGGTGAGCAGTTCTTC
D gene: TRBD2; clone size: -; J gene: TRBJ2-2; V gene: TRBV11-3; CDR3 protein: CASSFSGGSTGELFF; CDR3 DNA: TGTGCCAGCAGCTTTAGCGGGGGAAGCACCGGGGAGCTGTTTTTT
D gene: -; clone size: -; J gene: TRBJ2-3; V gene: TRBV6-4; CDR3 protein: CASSDPFEGDTQYF; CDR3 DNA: TGTGCCAGCAGTGACCCCTTCGAGGGAGATACGCAGTATTTT
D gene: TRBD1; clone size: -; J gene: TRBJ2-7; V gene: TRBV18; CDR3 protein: CASSRGTGGTYEQYF; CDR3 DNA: TGTGCCAGCTCGAGAGGGACAGGGGGGACCTACGAGCAGTACTTC
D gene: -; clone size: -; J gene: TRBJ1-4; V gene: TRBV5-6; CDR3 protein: CASSFGGYEKLFF; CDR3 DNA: TGTGCCAGCAGCTTCGGCGGGTATGAAAAACTGTTTTTT
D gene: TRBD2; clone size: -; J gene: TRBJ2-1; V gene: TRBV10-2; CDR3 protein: CASSLSGRGSDNEQFF; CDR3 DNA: TGCGCCAGCAGTCTAAGCGGGAGGGGGTCAGACAATGAGCAGTTCTTC
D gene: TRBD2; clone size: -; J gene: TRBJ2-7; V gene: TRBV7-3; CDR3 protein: CASSLEASGTYEQYF; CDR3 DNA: TGTGCCAGCAGCTTAGAGGCTAGCGGAACCTACGAGCAGTACTTC
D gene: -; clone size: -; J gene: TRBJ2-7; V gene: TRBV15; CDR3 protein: CATSRDYQMTTEQYF; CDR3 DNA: TGTGCCACCAGCAGAGATTACCAAATGACTACCGAGCAGTACTTC
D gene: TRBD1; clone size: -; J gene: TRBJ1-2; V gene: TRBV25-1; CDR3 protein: CASSGRQGVDGYTF; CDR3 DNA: TGTGCCAGCAGTGGGAGACAGGGGGTTGATGGCTACACCTTC
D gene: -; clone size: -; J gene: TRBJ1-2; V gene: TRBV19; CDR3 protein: CASSIGGRGIRGYTF; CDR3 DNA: TGTGCCAGTAGTATCGGTGGCAGGGGAATAAGGGGCTACACCTTC
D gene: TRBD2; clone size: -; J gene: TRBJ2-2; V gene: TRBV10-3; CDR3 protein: CAISESGGSGGARTGELFF; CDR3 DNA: TGTGCCATCAGTGAGTCGGGAGGTAGCGGGGGGGCCAGGACCGGGGAGCTGTTTTTT
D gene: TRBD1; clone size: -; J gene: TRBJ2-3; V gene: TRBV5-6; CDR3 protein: CASSWDRGLGDTQYF; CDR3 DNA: TGTGCCAGCAGTTGGGACAGGGGATTAGGAGATACGCAGTATTTT
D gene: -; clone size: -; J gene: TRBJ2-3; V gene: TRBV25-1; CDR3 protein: CASRKRGSEDTQYF; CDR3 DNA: TGTGCCAGCAGGAAACGGGGGTCCGAAGATACGCAGTATTTT
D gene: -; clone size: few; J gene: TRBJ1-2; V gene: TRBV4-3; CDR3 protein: CASSQDLLAGRVYGYTF; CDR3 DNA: TGCGCCAGCAGCCAAGATCTACTGGCAGGGAGGGTCTATGGCTACACCTTC
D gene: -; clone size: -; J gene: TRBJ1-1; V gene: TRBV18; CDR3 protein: CASSPVTAGIMNTEAFF; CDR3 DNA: TGTGCCAGCTCACCTGTTACGGCAGGAATCATGAACACTGAAGCTTTCTTT
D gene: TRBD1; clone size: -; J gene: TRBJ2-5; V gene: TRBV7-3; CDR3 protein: CASSSPTGGLDETQYF; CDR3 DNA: TGTGCCAGCAGCTCCCCGACAGGGGGTCTTGATGAGACCCAGTACTTC
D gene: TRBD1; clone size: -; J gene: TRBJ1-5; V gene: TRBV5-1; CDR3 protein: CASSPGTGGGQPQHF; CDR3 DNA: TGCGCCAGCAGCCCGGGGACAGGGGGCGGGCAGCCCCAGCATTTT
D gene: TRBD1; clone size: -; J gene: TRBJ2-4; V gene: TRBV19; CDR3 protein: CASSIPGQGRIQNIQYF; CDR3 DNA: TGTGCCAGTAGTATTCCTGGACAGGGGAGAATCCAAAACATTCAGTACTTC
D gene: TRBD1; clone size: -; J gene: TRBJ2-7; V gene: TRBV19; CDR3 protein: CASSIRGQGSEQYF; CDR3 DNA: TGTGCCAGTAGTATAAGGGGACAGGGGAGCGAGCAGTACTTC
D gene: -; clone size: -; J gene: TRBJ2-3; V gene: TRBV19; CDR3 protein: CASSIGIGTSHPDTQYF; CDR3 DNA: TGTGCCAGTAGTATAGGGATCGGGACTTCACACCCAGATACGCAGTATTTT
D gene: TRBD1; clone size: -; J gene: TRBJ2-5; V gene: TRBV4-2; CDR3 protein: CASSQAGGAETQYF; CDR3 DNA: TGTGCCAGCAGCCAGGCAGGGGGCGCGGAGACCCAGTACTTC
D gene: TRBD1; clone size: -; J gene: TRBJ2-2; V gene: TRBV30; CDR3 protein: CAWSRDRANTGELFF; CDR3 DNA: TGTGCCTGGAGTAGGGACAGGGCTAACACCGGGGAGCTGTTTTTT
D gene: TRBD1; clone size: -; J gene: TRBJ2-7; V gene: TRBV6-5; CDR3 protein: CASRGTGIHEQYF; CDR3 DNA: TGTGCCTCTCGAGGGACAGGGATCCACGAGCAGTACTTC
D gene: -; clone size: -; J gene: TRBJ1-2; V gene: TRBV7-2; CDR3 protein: CASSLEDVRGGYTF; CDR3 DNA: TGTGCCAGCAGCTTAGAGGATGTAAGGGGCGGCTACACCTTC
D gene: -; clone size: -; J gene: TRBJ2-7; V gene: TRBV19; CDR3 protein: CASSLQDPPIYEQYF; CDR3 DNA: TGTGCCAGTAGCCTACAGGATCCGCCCATCTACGAGCAGTACTTC
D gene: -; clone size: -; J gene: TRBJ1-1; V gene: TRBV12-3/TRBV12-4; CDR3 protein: CASSLDGGTEAFF; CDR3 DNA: TGTGCCAGCAGTTTAGACGGCGGCACTGAAGCTTTCTTT
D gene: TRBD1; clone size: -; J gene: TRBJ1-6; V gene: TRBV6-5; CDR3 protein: CAEQGARGSPLHF; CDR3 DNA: TGTGCCGAACAGGGGGCGCGGGGTTCACCCCTCCACTTT
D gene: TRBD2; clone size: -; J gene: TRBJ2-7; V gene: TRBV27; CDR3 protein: CASSGSLAGRSYEQYF; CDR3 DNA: TGTGCCAGCAGTGGGAGCCTAGCGGGCCGCTCCTACGAGCAGTACTTC
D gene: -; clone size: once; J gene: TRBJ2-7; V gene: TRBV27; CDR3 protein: CASSLATHSSYEQYF; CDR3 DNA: TGTGCCAGCAGTTTGGCTACGCACAGCTCCTACGAGCAGTACTTC